This T cell receptor (beta chain) was obtained from a study of cytomegalovirus exposure and HLA in healthy donors (dated by TCRdb to 2015 to 2018). Looking at the study overall: According to an earlier analysis of 550 to 700 of the donors, about 179 million T cells yielded approximately 120 million unique TCR beta sequences and around 280 Gb of sequence data. Roughly 300 gigabases of sequencing data and tens of millions of unique TCR sequences were included in an early release covering several hundred HLA-typed donors. Of the approximately 400 genotyped donors, 65% to 90% fell in the genetic ancestry cluster associated with self-reported Caucasian donors. The study aimed to test whether signatures of past pathogen exposure could be identified by cataloging public T cell receptors. The T cell repertoires of 700 or so subjects were profiled by immunosequencing and related to cytomegalovirus serostatus. In addition to the first cohort of 666 subjects, a separate validation cohort of 120 different subjects was used. High-throughput TCR immunosequencing, statistical association of individual TCRs with disease status, and machine learning were combined to predict cytomegalovirus infection status. To study patterns of TCR occurrence, a later analysis re-analyzed previously published TCR beta repertoires from several hundred donors and added high-resolution HLA genotyping. In the later analysis, no new phenotypic data were used to find candidate immune exposures; instead, reliance was placed on TCR beta sequences and their occurrence across donors. To decide whether each TCR beta V gene segment behaved as functional or pseudogenic, an earlier analysis of some 580 of the donors relied on high-throughput TCR beta sequencing. Donor age, sex, ethnicity and CMV serostatus were compiled alongside the repertoire data. In a later genetic analysis, genome-wide SNP genotypes for 398 of the 666 donors were used, and that subset was treated as a discovery cohort. Every discovery cohort repertoire had been produced on one sequencing platform. Both class I and class II loci were covered by HLA typing, at four-digit resolution. Typing coverage differed by locus: A, B, C, DRB1 and DQB1 were typed in about 629-640 donors, DQA1 in 522, DPA1 in roughly 590, and DPB1 in 400 to 490. About five DR-DQ haplotypes were handled as single units for association and clustering, since linkage in the cohort was strong. On average, about 200,000 unique TCR beta nucleotide sequences were sequenced per donor among 398 genotyped donors of the cohort, with roughly 19% of those sequences being non-productive. The full study reports these points: In the study, around 150 TCR beta chains were listed as associated with cytomegalovirus. V-gene and J-gene trimming of TCR beta chains was associated with a missense DCLRE1C variant in a later genetic analysis, and the association was replicated in an independent cohort. Correlated functional status among segregating V segments might be attributable to linkage disequilibrium, but an unknown experimental factor could not be ruled out. Because counts were too low, some 17 rarely observed V segments, including chromosome 9 orphons, were excluded from the earlier analysis of 500 to 700 of the donors. In a later analysis, several top co-occurrence clusters were reported to appear linked to parvovirus B19, influenza, CMV and Epstein-Barr virus. A further reported finding was that TCR beta sequences accurately predicted the HLA-A and HLA-B alleles for most subjects in the first cohort. The sequencing pipeline was judged likely to have produced a cluster of highly shared sequence variants as a technical artifact. According to a later genetic analysis, donors in an Asian-associated ancestry cluster had fewer N-insertions in productive TCRs than the approximately 710-donor mean. The classifier was reported to diagnose cytomegalovirus status with high specificity and sensitivity in both the original and validation cohorts. Most TCR sequences were seen in very few donors, while some public TCRs were found in many individuals. A later analysis found that most CMV-associated TCR beta chains appeared HLA-restricted, with HLA associations seemingly driven largely by CMV exposure. A later analysis found that TCR association rates varied across HLA loci, with DRB1 alleles showing the most associated TCRs and HLA-C alleles the fewest. Some IMGT-functional V segments, including TRBV6-2 and TRBV6-3, could not be told apart with the 87-base-pair reads, so those segments were excluded. Sequencing depth was assumed to be roughly uniform across donors in the presence/absence analyses, though that assumption may not hold. A few of the identified cytomegalovirus-associated TCR beta chains were confirmed in vitro to be specific for cytomegalovirus antigens. In a later analysis, HLA-associated TCR beta chains were found to be more clonally expanded and to have lower generation probabilities than equally common non-associated chains. Immune exposure information for the cohort was limited to CMV serostatus. HLA typing was unavailable for some donors at each locus, so association tests used only the typed subset. When HLA alleles, especially DR and DQ, strongly co-occurred, attributing TCR associations to individual alleles was difficult. A later analysis associated about 17,000 TCR beta sequences with specific HLA alleles at a false discovery rate of 0.05. In an earlier analysis of 450 to 750 of the donors, most TCR beta V segments appeared in productive rearrangements about 87% or about 30% of the time, broadly matching IMGT annotations. It was suggested by the authors that the approach could potentially be generalized to other disease states and immunological phenotypes. The cohort was sequenced for TCR beta chains only, and without alpha or paired-chain data the features that could be detected were limited.

In the case of this clone: What this receptor recognizes is not known. Nothing much larger sits one base from this clone, and base qualities are not available.

From a lookup of the germline V gene, CDR1 and CDR2 are MNHEY and SVGAGI. The CDR3 contains 16 residues, cysteine and phenylalanine counted. Of the read, only the CDR3 DNA is kept; its 48 bases are in frame from base 1. Trimming removed 4 bases from V and 4 bases from J; the gene matches leave 12 bases unexplained. The cohort was made up of 666 healthy bone marrow donors. All cohort members were sampled while nominally healthy, although unrecorded immune exposures were likely present. The donor was CMV seronegative and belonged to the group of over 300 seronegative cohort members. Every donor gave a peripheral blood sample, and the peripheral blood mononuclear cells from that sample were used for TCR beta sequencing. The Qiagen DNeasy Blood Extraction Kit was used to extract genomic DNA from the blood cell samples. Libraries were made using the immunoSEQ multiplex PCR assay. A mixture of 60 forward primers for TCR Vbeta segments and 13 reverse primers for TCR Jbeta segments was used in the multiplex PCR. The CDR3 region of rearranged TCR beta genes was amplified from genomic DNA with a multiplex PCR assay. On the Illumina HiSeq System, the amplified TCR beta libraries were sequenced as 87-base-pair reads. The authors' pipeline ran thus. In a later analysis, 70 million to 95 million unique TCR beta chains were counted across the 666 repertoires, and around 10 million of these chains were shared by at least two donors. A nearest-neighbor algorithm error-corrected the raw reads and collapsed the reads into unique sequences, merging closely related sequences to remove PCR and sequencing errors. To assign V, D and J gene segments, CDR3 sequences were aligned to IMGT reference sequences. For a sequence to be retained, a match of at least six nucleotides to both a V gene segment and a J gene segment was required. A rearrangement counted as productive if the CDR3 had no stop codons and remained in frame with V and J, and every other rearrangement counted as non-productive. Following IMGT convention, CDR3 was defined as the stretch from the second conserved V-encoded cysteine up to the conserved J-encoded phenylalanine. Sequences without an unambiguous match to a single V gene segment were excluded from the earlier analysis of about 640 of the donors. In an earlier analysis of 587 of the donors, V segments were called functional above 56.7% productive rearrangements and were called segregating when the between-donor standard deviation exceeded 5%. A statistical classification framework was built to diagnose cytomegalovirus status from the catalog of TCR beta chain sequences. A later analysis assigned V and J genes by comparing TCR nucleotide sequences with IMGT/GENE-DB human TR gene sequences. The TCRdist pipeline was used in a later analysis to assign CDR3 sequences and most-parsimonious VDJ recombination scenarios. In a later analysis, every TCR beta chain was defined by the combination of its CDR3 amino acid sequence and its V-gene family, and reads without a unique V-gene family were dropped. A later analysis removed several hundred highly shared, low-generation-probability nucleotide sequences to deal with suspected cross-contamination and a sequencing artifact. In a later analysis, a clonal expansion index was calculated for each public chain from normalized within-repertoire ranks of inferred template counts. In a later analysis, generation probabilities were computed with a VDJ recombination model fitted to out-of-frame rearrangements, and the resulting probabilities were checked against IGoR. In a later analysis, TCR-TCR, TCR-HLA and TCR-CMV co-occurrence was scored with hypergeometric tests, and a repertoire-size bias correction was applied to TCR pairs. A later analysis estimated false discovery rates by permuting HLA or CMV assignments 20 times. In a later analysis, co-occurring TCRs were grouped using DBSCAN, and TCRdist sequence similarity was added for clustering within HLA-allele-positive subsets. Co-occurrence clustering excluded repertoires with fewer than 30,000 or more than 120,000 public chains, plus five with anomalous nucleotide sharing. Held by TCRdb, this immuneACCESS table contains in-frame sequences only and omits some clones. Under half of the omission traces to an unresolved V gene where checked; the cause of the rest is unknown. V and J calls and clone size are those listed in that table; D and trimming were worked out from the DNA. The sample table contains about 82,000 clones; only one count was recorded for around 82% of them. The ten largest clones represent 3.3% of the sample.

The TCR comes from a man aged 50 to 60 in good health and CMV-seronegative. The sample comprised PBMCs. This sequence uses TRBV6-5 and TRBJ1-2, with 7 bases aligning to TRBD1. This receptor carries the CDR3 CASSSLSAGGSYGYTF. The nucleotide sequence is given as TGTGCCAGCAGTTCACTAAGCGCAGGGGGGAGCTATGGCTACACCTTC.